This T cell receptor (beta chain) was retrieved from a study of T cells in Graves' hyperthyroidism and ophthalmopathy. Investigators excluded patients with uncontrolled infection, other autoimmune disease, pregnancy or lactation. In germline, CDR1 is SGHTA, CDR2 FQGNSA. V was trimmed by 1 base and J by 7 bases, leaving 13 bases between them. CDR3 size: 14 residues. Regions amplified from RNA transcripts were the TCR beta CDR3 regions. First-round RT-PCR targeting the TCR CDR3 was performed with the HTBI primer set. Via MiXCR, TCRdb re-called the multiplex PCR reads, giving one row per CDR3 protein. The sample has 90,000 to 120,000 distinct CDR3 sequences, more than 15% seen once.

The V gene is TRBV7-2, the J gene TRBJ1-2; a possible D gene is TRBD1 (6 bases). The specimen was blood. The sequence was obtained from a woman aged 50 to 65 with Graves' hyperthyroidism. DNA for the CDR3: TGTGCCAGCAGCTTAGTACAGGGTTGGAGTGGCTACACCTTC. This codes for CASSLVQGWSGYTF.